The present T cell receptor beta chain was sequenced within a study of T cells expressing NK-cell markers. Overall study context: CD3+CD56+NKG2C+, CD3+CD56+NKG2C- and CD3+CD56-NKG2C+ T cells, once sorted, supplied the TCR beta repertoires. Regarding the study as a whole: The same clonotypes also predominated in the CD3+CD56-NKG2C+ fraction of a handful of donors.

TCRdb reprocessed the 5' RACE reads, keeping one entry per CDR3 protein, no DNA. The sample has about 540,000 distinct CDR3 sequences. Germline CDR1 reads MNHNS; CDR2 reads SASEGT. The CDR3 length is 14 residues. Turning to this clonotype: Its antigen remains unidentified.

The rearrangement links TRBV6-1 to TRBJ2-5; TCRdb picks TRBD2, but there is no DNA to check that call. This TCR came from a man aged 18 to 35 in good health. Sequencing was performed on blood T cells: a sorted CD56 or NKG2C T cell subset, CD4+ or CD8+ T cells, or bulk PBMC T cells (not recorded which). CDR3 sequence: CASTPRAVQETQYF.